The source of this TCR beta chain is a study of T cell responses to AZD1222 COVID-19 vaccine (dated by TCRdb to the early 2020s). With respect to the entire study: AZD1222 recipients given second doses at about 4 weeks or at about 12 weeks were pooled, since spike-specific TCR depth and breadth were not found to differ between the two schedules. TCR sequencing covered roughly 230 trial participants: 200 to 220 given two doses of AZD1222 and approximately 25 given two doses of MenACWY control vaccine. Trial participants were enrolled into age subgroups of 18-55, 56-69 and 70-plus years, which contained 148, 28 and 57 TCR-sequenced participants, respectively. What the research found in general, with its limitations: CD4 TCRs associated with the vaccine covered the entire spike protein, and the dominant responses were in regions 160-218 and 743-854. In the small 56-69-year group, the increase in depth fell short of significance, most likely because of low power. Epitopes outside the regions mutated in the B.1.351 and B.1.1.7 variants were reportedly recognized by nearly half of the unique spike-specific TCRs. Conclusions about previously exposed vaccinees are limited, since just five to seven AZD1222 recipients were seropositive for SARS-CoV-2 at baseline. A significant rise in spike-specific TCR breadth and depth was observed after two AZD1222 doses relative to day 0 and relative to MenACWY recipients. Because no day 14 peak-response samples were available, repertoires were characterized only after the peak T cell response. Participants were mostly white British and included more females than males, and it was suggested by the authors that clonal diversity may have been underestimated.

What the time point label conveys for this sample: baseline before first vaccination. Vaccinee samples came from UK trials COV001 and COV002, including a single-blind randomized controlled phase 2/3 trial of AZD1222 (ChAdOx1 nCoV-19) in healthy adults. For TCRbeta chain sequencing, PBMC samples from trial participants were taken at day 0 and at day 28 after the second dose. The CDR3 regions of human TCRbeta chains were analyzed by immunosequencing. The authors processed their data as follows. TCRs in the repertoires were compared against a reference library of SARS-CoV-2-specific TCRs that had been generated with the MIRA antigen-specificity platform. Breadth was defined as the fraction of unique TCRs that were SARS-CoV-2-associated, and depth was defined as the fraction of total T cells that were SARS-CoV-2-associated. Using the MIRA data, each spike-specific TCR was mapped to the spike region that the TCR reacts to and placed in a CD4 or CD8 class. Log10-transformed breadth and depth values were compared by one-way ANOVA with Sidak's multiple comparisons tests. TCRdb holds this immuneACCESS table with in-frame rearrangements only. Some clones are missing; in checked studies, unresolved V genes explain under half, and the rest has no known cause. For V, J and clone size, that table is used; D and trimming come from the DNA. Present in this sample are 130,000 to 150,000 clones, more than 90% of which were seen just once. The top ten constitute 1.7% of the sample.

As for this clone: This clone's antigen is unknown. No base quality information exists; no much larger clone differs at one position.

V loses 4 bases of germline sequence and J loses 2 bases, and the interval between the two ends is 9 bases. Counted from cysteine to phenylalanine, this CDR3 has 13 amino acids. Only CDR3 DNA is held: 39 bases, read in frame from base 1. Sequences SGHRS (CDR1) and YFSETQ (CDR2) are obtained from the germline V gene. Source: peripheral blood, taken on day 0 of AZD1222 vaccination. This receptor was taken from an adult in good health. In this chain, TRBV5-1 is recombined with TRBJ1-1, with the D gene uncertain. In nucleotides, the sequence is TGCGCCAGCAGCCTTCAGTTAAACACTGAAGCTTTCTTT. Its coded protein is CASSLQLNTEAFF.